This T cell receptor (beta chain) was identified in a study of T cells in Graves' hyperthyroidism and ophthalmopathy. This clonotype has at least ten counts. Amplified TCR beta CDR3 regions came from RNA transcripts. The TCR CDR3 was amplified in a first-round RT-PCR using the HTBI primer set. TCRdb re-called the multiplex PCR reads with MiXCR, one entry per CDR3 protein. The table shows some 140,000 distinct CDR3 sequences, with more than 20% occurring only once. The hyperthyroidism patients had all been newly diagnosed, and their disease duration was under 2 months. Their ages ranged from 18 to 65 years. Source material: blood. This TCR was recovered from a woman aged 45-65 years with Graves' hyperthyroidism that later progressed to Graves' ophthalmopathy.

The CDR3 loop reads CASSPDDGYTF. In nucleotides, the CDR3 is TGTGCCAGCTCACCGGACGATGGCTACACCTTC. This chain connects TRBV18 to TRBJ1-2; D is unresolved. V was clipped by 3 bases and J by 6 bases, with 5 bases between them. The V gene's germline CDR1 is KGHSH and CDR2 LQKENI. The CDR3 loop spans 11 amino acids.